Below are 21 T cell receptor beta chains sequenced from a single sample in a study of shared clonotypes between healthy human individuals. Measured with immunoSEQ multiplex PCR; TCRdb has only the in-frame clones, and not every one. This table holds about 490,000 clones, about 72% found once. Specimen: PBMCs. The receptors come from a woman aged 40 to 49 in good health. Some clones in this sample may be carry-over from other donors' samples.

Note on this clone: At the DNA level, this CDR3 is encoded by other sequences in the same sample as well. The chain is built from TRBV18 and TRBJ2-5; the D is unclear. Trimming left V 2 bases short and J 2 bases short, with 3 bases between. The germline V gene encodes CDR1 KGHSH and CDR2 LQKENI. CDR3 length: 12 residues. CDR3 nucleotides: TGTGCCAGCTCACCATATCAAGAGACCCAGTACTTC. As protein: CASSPYQETQYF.

The chain is built from TRBV7-9 and TRBJ1-2, with D tentatively TRBD1 (6 bases). V was cut by 0 bases and J by 3 bases, with 8 bases left in between. CDR1 is SEHNR, CDR2 FQNEAQ, per germline (reference sequence). The length of the CDR3 is 14 residues. This CDR3 is CASSLAAGDYGYTF. The CDR3 nucleotides are TGTGCCAGCAGCTTAGCGGCAGGGGACTATGGCTACACCTTC.

This clone has a single count. The chain joins TRBV19 to TRBJ1-5; 7 bases are a match to TRBD1. CDR1 LNHDA and CDR2 SQIVND come from the germline V gene (reference sequence). This CDR3 has 13 residues. V dropped 5 bases and J dropped 7; count of bases not matched to a gene: 5. CDR3 region: CASSLDRVQPQHF. In DNA, the CDR3 is TGTGCCAGTAGTCTCGACAGGGTCCAGCCCCAGCATTTT.

The J gene is TRBJ2-7, the V gene TRBV5-1; D gene unclear. This CDR3 comprises 15 residues. The V gene's germline CDR1 is SGHRS and CDR2 YFSETQ. Trimming cost V 4 bases and J 1 base, with 15 bases left between them. CDR3 region: CASSPFQRPSYEQYF. The CDR3 coding sequence is TGCGCCAGCAGCCCGTTCCAGCGTCCGTCCTACGAGCAGTACTTC.

The gene calls are TRBV6-1 and TRBJ1-5, with D possibly matching TRBD1 (5 bases). V was pared by 7 bases and J by 0 bases, with 13 bases between. Germline V gene lookup returns CDR1 MNHNS and CDR2 SASEGT. This CDR3 is 15 amino acids long. The CDR3 DNA reads TGTGCCAGCACTAGACAGCAATATAGCAATCAGCCCCAGCATTTT. It encodes CASTRQQYSNQPQHF.

This clone has just one count. The genes are TRBV7-9 and TRBJ2-7; unclear D gene. Germline V gene sequence: CDR1 SEHNR, CDR2 FQNEAQ (reference sequence). Trimming removed 5 bases at V and 2 bases at J, with 7 bases between. This CDR3 spans 12 amino acids. This CDR3 reads CASSPEPYEQYF. CDR3 nucleotides: TGTGCCAGCAGCCCAGAGCCCTACGAGCAGTACTTC.

The rearrangement uses TRBV6-1 and TRBJ2-1, with 12 bases identical to TRBD2. The CDR3 covers 20 residues. J was trimmed by 6 bases and V by 4 bases; bases with no gene match: 19. CDR1 MNHNS and CDR2 SASEGT come from the germline V gene. CDR3 region: CASSAQTTKSLAGGPNEQFF. The CDR3 DNA reads TGTGCCAGCAGTGCCCAGACCACCAAATCACTAGCGGGAGGACCCAATGAGCAGTTCTTC.

The gene calls are TRBV11-2 and TRBJ2-7; the D gene is possibly TRBD1 (5 bases). The CDR3 extends over 13 amino acids. With 4 bases removed from V and 2 bases from J, the gap between germline ends came to 9 bases. The germline V gene has CDR1 SGHAT and CDR2 FQNNGV. CDR3 sequence (DNA): TGTGCCAGCAGCTCTACAGGTCCCTACGAGCAGTACTTC. This encodes CASSSTGPYEQYF.

The chain recombines TRBV7-2 with TRBJ2-4; D is perhaps TRBD1 or TRBD2 (5 bases each). The CDR3 totals 14 residues. Germline CDR1 SGHTA, CDR2 FQGNSA. Trimming took off 1 base at V and 5 bases at J, with 9 bases between the two ends. The chain's CDR3 is CASSLGVGQNIQYF. CDR3 DNA sequence: TGTGCCAGCAGCTTAGGGGTGGGACAAAACATTCAGTACTTC.

The J gene is TRBJ2-3, the V gene TRBV4-3; TRBD2 aligns across 11 bases. The CDR3 totals 16 residues. Germline trimming cut 1 base from V and 4 bases from J; bases unmatched to any gene: 4. Germline CDR1 reads LGHNA; CDR2 reads YSLEER. CDR3: CASSQVLAGGPDTQYF. CDR3 nucleotides: TGCGCCAGCAGCCAAGTGTTAGCGGGAGGGCCAGATACGCAGTATTTT.

The chain links TRBV7-9 to TRBJ1-1; D is ambiguous. V was clipped by 1 base and J by 6 bases, with 6 bases between them. The germline V gene has CDR1 SEHNR and CDR2 FQNEAQ (reference sequence). This CDR3 contains 12 residues. CDR3 DNA sequence: TGTGCCAGCAGCTTAGAGGCCCCTGAAGCTTTCTTT. This gives the protein CASSLEAPEAFF.

The table lists this clone with a few counts. The rearrangement joins TRBV29-1 to TRBJ1-2; D unresolved. This CDR3 is 12 amino acids long. Germline V CDR1 and CDR2: SQVTM, ANQGSEA. The germline V and J ends were trimmed by 3 bases and 6 bases, with 11 bases remaining between them. The CDR3 here is CSVDRTTDGYTF. The CDR3 DNA reads TGCAGCGTTGACCGAACCACCGATGGCTACACCTTC.

The chain links TRBV27 to TRBJ2-3; 7 bases match TRBD2. Trimming took 5 bases from V and 5 from J; bases not matched to a gene: 22. Germline V gives CDR1 MNHEY, CDR2 SMNVEV (reference sequence). The CDR3 contains 19 residues. The CDR3 reads CASSPLWPSGITRRDTQYF. The CDR3 DNA reads TGTGCCAGCAGTCCCCTGTGGCCTAGCGGAATCACCCGGAGAGATACGCAGTATTTT.

Concerning this clone itself: Other DNA variants within this sample encode the same CDR3. This chain uses TRBV9 with TRBJ2-7; 14 bases match TRBD2. The CDR3 runs 16 residues. Germline CDR1 and CDR2: SGDLS and YYNGEE. V shed 3 bases and J 1 base; nucleotides not matched to a gene: 3. The CDR3 loop reads CASSGLAGGPSYEQYF. CDR3 DNA sequence: TGTGCCAGCAGCGGACTAGCGGGAGGGCCGTCCTACGAGCAGTACTTC.

The chain couples TRBV28 to TRBJ2-4; TRBD1 matches 7 bases. The CDR3 is 13 residues long. Germline assignment: CDR1 MDHEN and CDR2 SYDVKM. V dropped 7 bases and J dropped 9; count of bases not matched to a gene: 9. The CDR3 sequence: CASTRQGTGIQYF. The CDR3 region has the DNA TGTGCCAGCACGAGACAGGGCACGGGCATTCAGTACTTC.

This chain links TRBV7-3 with TRBJ2-2; no clear D gene. CDR1 and CDR2 (germline): SGHTA, FQGTGA. V was cut by 4 bases and J by 7 bases, with 7 bases left in between. This CDR3 spans 12 amino acids. The CDR3 region has the DNA TGTGCCAGCAGCTCCAATGGCGGGGAGCTGTTTTTT. Translating gives CASSSNGGELFF.

The chain has TRBV9 and TRBJ2-2; 7 bases match TRBD2. V gave up 0 bases and J gave up 1 base; unmatched junction bases: 3. The CDR3 has 16 residues. Germline V gene data show CDR1 as SGDLS and CDR2 as YYNGEE. The chain's CDR3 is CASSVGASGNTGELFF. As DNA, the CDR3 is TGTGCCAGCAGCGTAGGGGCTAGCGGGAACACCGGGGAGCTGTTTTTT.

This chain uses TRBV6-6 with TRBJ1-4; no firm D call. The CDR3 totals 16 residues. V was pared by 1 base and J by 0 bases, with 9 bases between. Germline V CDR1 and CDR2: MNHNY, SVGAGI (reference sequence). The CDR3 DNA reads as TGTGCCAGCAGTTACTATGAGAGTGCAACTAATGAAAAACTGTTTTTT. Protein sequence: CASSYYESATNEKLFF.

This clone has just one count. V is TRBV7-8 and J is TRBJ2-7; 9 bases are a match to TRBD1. Germline V gives CDR1 SGHVS, CDR2 FQNEAQ. This CDR3 is built from 14 residues. J was trimmed by 4 bases and V by 0 bases; bases with no gene match: 1. For the CDR3, the DNA is TGTGCCAGCAGCTTAGCGGGGACAGGGTACGAGCAGTACTTC. The encoded protein is CASSLAGTGYEQYF.

The J gene is TRBJ2-5, the V gene TRBV7-2; 14 nucleotides match TRBD2. The CDR3 spans 16 residues. After removal of 5 bases from V and 5 bases from J, the junction contained 7 bases not matched to a gene. Looked up from germline, CDR1 is SGHTA and CDR2 is FQGNSA. CDR3 loop: CASSAGTSGSGETQYF. The CDR3 DNA reads TGTGCCAGCAGCGCCGGGACTAGCGGGAGCGGGGAGACCCAGTACTTC.

The count of this clone is one. The rearrangement uses TRBV25-1 and TRBJ2-3; D not certain. CDR1 is MGHDK, CDR2 SYGVNS, per germline. The CDR3 loop spans 16 amino acids. V lost 0 bases and J 7 bases, leaving 17 bases between the germline ends. Here the CDR3 reads CASSEYTGSSHHTQYF. CDR3 sequence (DNA): TGTGCCAGCAGTGAATATACCGGGTCCTCCCACCATACGCAGTATTTT.